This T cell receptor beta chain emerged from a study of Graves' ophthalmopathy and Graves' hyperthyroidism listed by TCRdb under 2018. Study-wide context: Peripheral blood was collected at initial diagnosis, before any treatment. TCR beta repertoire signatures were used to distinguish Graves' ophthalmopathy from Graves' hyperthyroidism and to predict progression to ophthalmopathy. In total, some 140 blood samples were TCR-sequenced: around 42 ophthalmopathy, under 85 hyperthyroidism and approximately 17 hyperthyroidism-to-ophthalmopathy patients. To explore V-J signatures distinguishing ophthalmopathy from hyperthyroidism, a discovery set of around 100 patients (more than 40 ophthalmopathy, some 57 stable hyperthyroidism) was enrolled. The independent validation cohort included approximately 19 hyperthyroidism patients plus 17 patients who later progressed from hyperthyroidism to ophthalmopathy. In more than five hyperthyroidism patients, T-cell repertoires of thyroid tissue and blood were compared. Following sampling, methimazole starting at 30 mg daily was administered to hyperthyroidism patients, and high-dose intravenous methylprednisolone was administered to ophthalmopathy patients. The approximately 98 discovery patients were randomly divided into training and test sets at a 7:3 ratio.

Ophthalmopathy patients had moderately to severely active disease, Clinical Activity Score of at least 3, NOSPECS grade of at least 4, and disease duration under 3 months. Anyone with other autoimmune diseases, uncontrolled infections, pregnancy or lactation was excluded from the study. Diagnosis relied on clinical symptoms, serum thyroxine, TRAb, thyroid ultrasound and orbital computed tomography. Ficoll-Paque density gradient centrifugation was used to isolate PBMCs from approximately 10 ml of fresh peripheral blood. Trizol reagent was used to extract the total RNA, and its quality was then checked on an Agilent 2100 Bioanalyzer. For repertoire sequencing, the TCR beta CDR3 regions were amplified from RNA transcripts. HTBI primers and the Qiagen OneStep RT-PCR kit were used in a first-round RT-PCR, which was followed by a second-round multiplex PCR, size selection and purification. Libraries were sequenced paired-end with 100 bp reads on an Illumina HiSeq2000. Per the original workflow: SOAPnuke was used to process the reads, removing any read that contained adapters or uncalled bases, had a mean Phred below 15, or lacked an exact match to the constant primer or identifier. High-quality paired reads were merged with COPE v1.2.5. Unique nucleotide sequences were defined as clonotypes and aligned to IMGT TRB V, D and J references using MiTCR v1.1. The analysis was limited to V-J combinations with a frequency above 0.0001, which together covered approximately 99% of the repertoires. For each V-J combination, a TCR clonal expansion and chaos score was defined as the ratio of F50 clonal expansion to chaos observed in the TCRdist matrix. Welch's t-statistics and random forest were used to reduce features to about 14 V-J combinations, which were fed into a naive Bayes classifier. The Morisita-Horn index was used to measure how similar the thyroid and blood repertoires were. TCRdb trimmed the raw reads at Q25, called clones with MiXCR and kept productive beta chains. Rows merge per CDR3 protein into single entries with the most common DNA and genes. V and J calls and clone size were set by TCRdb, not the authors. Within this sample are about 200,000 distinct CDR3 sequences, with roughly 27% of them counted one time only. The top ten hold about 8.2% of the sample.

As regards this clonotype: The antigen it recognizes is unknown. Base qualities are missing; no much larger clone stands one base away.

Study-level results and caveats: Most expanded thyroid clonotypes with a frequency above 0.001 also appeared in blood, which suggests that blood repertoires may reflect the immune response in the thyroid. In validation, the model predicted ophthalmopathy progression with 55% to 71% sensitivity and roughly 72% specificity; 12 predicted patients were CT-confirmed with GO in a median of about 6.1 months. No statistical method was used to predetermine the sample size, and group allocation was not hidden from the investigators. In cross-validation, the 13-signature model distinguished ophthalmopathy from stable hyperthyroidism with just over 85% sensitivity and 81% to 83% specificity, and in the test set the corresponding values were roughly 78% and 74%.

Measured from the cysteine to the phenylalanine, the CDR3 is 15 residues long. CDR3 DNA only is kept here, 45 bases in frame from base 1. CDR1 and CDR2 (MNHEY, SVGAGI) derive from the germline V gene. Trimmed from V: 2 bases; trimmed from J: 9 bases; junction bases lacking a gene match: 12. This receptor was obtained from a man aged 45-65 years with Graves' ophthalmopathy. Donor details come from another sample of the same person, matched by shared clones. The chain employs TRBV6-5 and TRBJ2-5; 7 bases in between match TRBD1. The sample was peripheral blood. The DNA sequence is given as TGTGCCAGCAGTTACGGCAACCGGTTTACAGGGGCCCAGTACTTC. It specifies CASSYGNRFTGAQYF.